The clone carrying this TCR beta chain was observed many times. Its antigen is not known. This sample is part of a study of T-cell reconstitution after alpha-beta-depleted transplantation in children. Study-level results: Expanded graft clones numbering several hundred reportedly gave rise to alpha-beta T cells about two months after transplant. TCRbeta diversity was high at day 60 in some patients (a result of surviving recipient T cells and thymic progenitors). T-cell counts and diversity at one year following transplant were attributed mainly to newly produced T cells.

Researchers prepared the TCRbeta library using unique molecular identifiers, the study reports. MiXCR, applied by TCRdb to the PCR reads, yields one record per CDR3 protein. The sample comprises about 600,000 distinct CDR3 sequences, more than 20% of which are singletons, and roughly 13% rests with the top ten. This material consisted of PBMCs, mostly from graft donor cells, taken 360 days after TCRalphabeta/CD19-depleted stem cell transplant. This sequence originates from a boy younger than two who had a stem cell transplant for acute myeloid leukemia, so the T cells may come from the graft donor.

Written as DNA, the CDR3 is TGTGCCAGCAGCGTAGATCTTAGCGGGGCCTACGAGCAGTACTTC. Translation gives CASSVDLSGAYEQYF. The rearrangement uses TRBV9 and TRBJ2-7, with 8 bases aligning to TRBD2. Losses at the gene ends were 0 bases for V and 2 bases for J; bases not matched to a gene: 4. CDR1 and CDR2 (germline): SGDLS, YYNGEE. The CDR3 runs to 15 residues. Full variable domain (missing parts from reference TRBV9 and TRBJ2-7): DSGVTQTPKHLITATGQRVTLRCSPRSGDLSVYWYQQSLDQGLQFLIQYYNGEERAKGNILERFSAQQFPDLHSELNLSSLELGDSALYFCASSVDLSGAYEQYFGPGTRLTVT.